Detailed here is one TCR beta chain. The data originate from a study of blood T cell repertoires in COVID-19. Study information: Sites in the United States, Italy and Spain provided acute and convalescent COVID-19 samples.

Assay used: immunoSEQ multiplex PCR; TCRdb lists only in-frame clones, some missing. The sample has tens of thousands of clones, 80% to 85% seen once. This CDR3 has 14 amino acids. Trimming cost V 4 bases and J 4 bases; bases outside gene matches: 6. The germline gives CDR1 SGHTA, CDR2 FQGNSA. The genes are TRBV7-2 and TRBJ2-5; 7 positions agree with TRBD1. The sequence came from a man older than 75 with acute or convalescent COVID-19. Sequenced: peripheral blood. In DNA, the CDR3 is TGTGCCAGCAGCTCCACTAGACAGGGAGAGACCCAGTACTTC. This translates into CASSSTRQGETQYF.